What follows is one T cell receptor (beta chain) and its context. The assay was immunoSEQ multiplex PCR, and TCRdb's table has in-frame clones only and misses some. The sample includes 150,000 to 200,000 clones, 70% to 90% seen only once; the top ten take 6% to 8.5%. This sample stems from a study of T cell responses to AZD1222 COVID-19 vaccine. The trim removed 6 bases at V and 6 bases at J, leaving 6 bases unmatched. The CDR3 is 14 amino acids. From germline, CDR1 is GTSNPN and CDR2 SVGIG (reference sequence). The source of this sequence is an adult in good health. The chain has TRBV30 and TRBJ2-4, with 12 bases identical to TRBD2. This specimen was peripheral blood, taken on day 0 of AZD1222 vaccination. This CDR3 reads CACASGGALNIQYF. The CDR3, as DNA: TGTGCCTGCGCTAGCGGGGGGGCTCTAAACATTCAGTACTTC.